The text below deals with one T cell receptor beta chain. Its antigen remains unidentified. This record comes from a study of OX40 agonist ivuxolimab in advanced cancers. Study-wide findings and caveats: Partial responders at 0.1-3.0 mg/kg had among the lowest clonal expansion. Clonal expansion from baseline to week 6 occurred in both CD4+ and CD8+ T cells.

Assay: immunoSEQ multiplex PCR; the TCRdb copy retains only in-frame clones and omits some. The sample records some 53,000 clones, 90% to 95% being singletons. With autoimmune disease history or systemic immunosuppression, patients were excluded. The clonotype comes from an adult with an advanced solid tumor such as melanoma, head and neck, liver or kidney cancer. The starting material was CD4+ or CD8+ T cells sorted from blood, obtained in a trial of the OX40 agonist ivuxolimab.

In DNA, the CDR3 is TGTGCCAGCAGTTTATCCACAGTGTTCCACTCCACCTACAATGAGCAGTTCTTC. As protein: CASSLSTVFHSTYNEQFF. This chain uses TRBV27 with TRBJ2-1; no clear D. V was shortened by 0 bases and J by 2 bases, with 17 bases between the two germline ends. There are 18 residues in the CDR3. Germline values: CDR1 MNHEY, CDR2 SMNVEV (reference sequence).